A single sample gave rise to the 20 T cell receptor beta chains below, sequenced in a study of sequential checkpoint blockade in melanoma. Sequencing was performed with immunoSEQ multiplex PCR; in TCRdb, only in-frame clones are kept and a portion is missing. The sample carries about 13,000 clones, approximately 82% recorded once. As for treatment: randomized to nivolumab then ipilimumab (arm A) or the reverse (arm B). The sample here was CD8+ T cells sorted from blood (inferred from file names), taken from a patient given nivolumab and ipilimumab in sequence. All receptors derive from a human donor with melanoma.

This clone was counted a single time. The CDR3 loop reads CASSLSKGGAYEQYF. The CDR3 nucleotides are TGTGCCAGCAGTTTATCGAAAGGCGGGGCCTACGAGCAGTACTTC. The J gene is TRBJ2-7, the V gene TRBV27; weak D call: TRBD2 (6 bases). With 0 bases removed from V and 2 bases from J, the gap between germline ends came to 11 bases. Germline values: CDR1 MNHEY, CDR2 SMNVEV (reference sequence). The CDR3 length is 15 residues.

V and J are TRBV11-2 and TRBJ2-5; the match to TRBD2 covers 8 bases. The tail of the sequence fits TRBJ2-7 better, so the J call may be wrong. Germline V CDR1 and CDR2: SGHAT, FQNNGV. The CDR3 has 13 residues. The CDR3 loop is CASRAGGSYEQYF. DNA for the CDR3: TGTGCCAGCAGGGCGGGGGGATCCTACGAGCAGTACTTC.

This sequence joins TRBV7-2 and TRBJ2-1; weak D call: TRBD2 (5 bases). The ends were cut back, 5 bases at V and 6 bases at J, with 5 bases in the middle. This CDR3 contains 11 residues. Germline lookup yields CDR1 SGHTA and CDR2 FQGNSA. The CDR3, as DNA: TGTGCCAGCAGCGAGGGCAATGAGCAGTTCTTC. Translation: CASSEGNEQFF.

The V gene is TRBV2, the J gene TRBJ2-3, with a weak D call TRBD1 (6 bases). Germline CDR1 reads SNHLY; CDR2 reads FYNNEI. Trimming cost V 3 bases and J 5 bases, with 12 bases left between them. The CDR3 extends over 14 amino acids. CDR3 in amino acids: CASSDQGSGDTQYF. Written as DNA, the CDR3 is TGTGCCAGCAGTGACCAGGGGTCAGGAGATACGCAGTATTTT.

This sequence joins TRBV7-3 and TRBJ1-1, with 11 bases fitting TRBD1. The CDR3 has 19 residues. Germline V gives CDR1 SGHTA, CDR2 FQGTGA. V dropped 2 bases and J dropped 1; count of bases not matched to a gene: 12. Written as DNA, the CDR3 is TGTGCCAGCAGCTTAGAACCCGGGACAGGGGGTTACCCGAACACTGAAGCTTTCTTT. As protein: CASSLEPGTGGYPNTEAFF.

This chain joins TRBV11-2 and TRBJ2-7, with D possibly matching TRBD1 (5 bases). The CDR3 sequence is 14 residues long. Trimming took 2 bases from V and 6 from J, leaving 14 bases between them. Germline CDR1 SGHAT, CDR2 FQNNGV. The chain's CDR3 is CASSLQGVRVEQYF. The CDR3 DNA follows: TGTGCCAGCAGCTTACAAGGGGTAAGGGTCGAGCAGTACTTC.

This chain joins TRBV5-6 and TRBJ2-1, with 8 bases lining up with TRBD1. Germline CDR1 is SGHDT and CDR2 is YYEEEE. The CDR3 is made up of 14 amino acids. The trim removed 3 bases at V and 6 bases at J, leaving 5 bases unmatched. The DNA of the CDR3 is TGTGCCAGCAGCTGGGAGACAGGGGTCAATGAGCAGTTCTTC. It encodes CASSWETGVNEQFF.

This chain links TRBV27 with TRBJ1-2, with a weak D call TRBD1 (6 bases). The CDR3 consists of 12 residues. The germline V and J ends were trimmed by 10 bases and 2 bases, with 11 bases remaining between them. Germline V gene sequence: CDR1 MNHEY, CDR2 SMNVEV (reference sequence). The CDR3 sequence: CATQTGNYGYTF. The CDR3 bases are TGTGCCACCCAGACAGGAAACTATGGCTACACCTTC.

This chain uses TRBV7-3 with TRBJ2-5; the match to TRBD1 covers 7 bases. CDR3 length equals 15 residues. J was trimmed by 2 bases and V by 2 bases; bases with no gene match: 5. CDR1 SGHTA and CDR2 FQGTGA come from the germline V gene. Here the CDR3 reads CASSLEGAAQETQYF. The CDR3 DNA follows: TGTGCCAGCAGCTTAGAGGGGGCGGCACAAGAGACCCAGTACTTC.

V and J are TRBV28 and TRBJ2-7; TRBD1 matches at 8 bases. The CDR3 consists of 15 residues. Unmatched junction bases numbered 8, after V lost 4 bases and J lost 3 bases. Per germline, CDR1 MDHEN and CDR2 SYDVKM. CDR3 residues: CASSSLDRGGYEQYF. CDR3 nucleotides: TGTGCCAGCAGTTCCCTCGACAGGGGAGGCTACGAGCAGTACTTC.

V is TRBV7-8 and J is TRBJ1-3; D is unclear. Trimming took 5 bases from V and 4 from J, leaving 3 bases between them. The V gene's germline CDR1 is SGHVS and CDR2 FQNEAQ. The CDR3 totals 11 residues. CDR3 region: CASSLGNTIYF. The CDR3 nucleotides are TGTGCCAGCAGCCTCGGAAACACCATATATTTT.

The chain combines TRBV4-1 with TRBJ1-5; D remains unclear. The CDR3 runs to 16 residues. CDR1 MGHRA and CDR2 YSYEKL come from the germline V gene. V was clipped by 5 bases and J by 2 bases, with 16 bases between them. The chain's CDR3 is CASSYSGALGNQPQHF. The CDR3 coding sequence is TGCGCCAGCAGCTATAGTGGTGCTCTTGGCAATCAGCCCCAGCATTTT.

This clone was observed a few times. The chain uses TRBV19 and TRBJ1-1; no clear D gene. With 3 bases removed from V and 4 bases from J, the gap between germline ends came to 9 bases. Germline CDR1 reads LNHDA; CDR2 reads SQIVND (reference sequence). This CDR3 region has 13 residues. For the CDR3, the DNA is TGTGCCAGTAGTATGGGTGGGCTCACTGAAGCTTTCTTT. Translation gives CASSMGGLTEAFF.

CDR3 amino acids: CASSFRQAYEQYF. CDR3 bases: TGTGCCAGCAGCTTTCGGCAGGCCTACGAGCAGTACTTC. This chain connects TRBV11-1 to TRBJ2-7; no definite D call. The CDR3 totals 13 residues. Trimming removed 3 bases at V and 2 bases at J, with 8 bases between. CDR1 is SGHAT, CDR2 FQDESV, per germline (reference sequence).

CDR3 residues: CATSGRAEYLTDTQYF. For the CDR3, the DNA is TGTGCCACCAGCGGAAGAGCGGAGTACCTCACAGATACGCAGTATTTT. The V call is TRBV15, the J call TRBJ2-3; D is perhaps TRBD2 (5 bases). Germline V gene sequence: CDR1 LNHNV, CDR2 YYDKDF (reference sequence). The CDR3 length is 16 residues. The V gene lost 5 bases and the J gene lost 2 bases, with 17 bases spanning the gap.

The V gene is TRBV7-9, the J gene TRBJ2-1; 8 bases match TRBD2. The CDR3 consists of 14 residues. The junction had 4 bases not matched to a gene; V was cut back by 3 bases and J by 6 bases. The germline V gene has CDR1 SEHNR and CDR2 FQNEAQ (reference sequence). CDR3 DNA sequence: TGTGCCAGCAGCTTCGGTAGCGGGACCAATGAGCAGTTCTTC. It codes for CASSFGSGTNEQFF.

This chain joins TRBV27 and TRBJ2-3; TRBD2 might be the D (7 bases). V dropped 8 bases and J dropped 1 base, with 19 bases sitting between them. The V gene's germline CDR1 is MNHEY and CDR2 SMNVEV (reference sequence). CDR3 length: 16 amino acids. The CDR3, as DNA: TGTGCCAGCGCCGATAGGGGGGGCCGCGGCACAGATACGCAGTATTTT. Translating gives CASADRGGRGTDTQYF.

J is TRBJ2-7 and V is TRBV7-6; 7 bases align to TRBD1. Germline V gene data show CDR1 as SGHVS and CDR2 as FNYEAQ. Trimming removed 5 bases from V and 3 bases from J; junction bases left unmatched: 10. This CDR3 region has 15 residues. CDR3 in DNA: TGTGCCAGCAGCCCTAGGGGACAGATGTACTACGAGCAGTACTTC. It translates to CASSPRGQMYYEQYF. The entire variable domain, with the rest obtained from reference TRBV7-6 and TRBJ2-7, is as follows: GAGVSQSPRYKVTKRGQDVALRCDPISGHVSLYWYRQALGQGPEFLTYFNYEAQQDKSGLPNDRFSAERPEGSISTLTIQRTEQRDSAMYRCASSPRGQMYYEQYFGPGTRLTVT.

V is TRBV6-4 and J is TRBJ2-2; D call uncertain. Germline V gene sequence: CDR1 MRHNA, CDR2 SNTAGT. Trimming removed 6 bases from V and 0 bases from J, with 17 bases in between. The CDR3 loop spans 17 amino acids. CDR3 loop: CASSPVTSFANTGELFF. In nucleotides, the CDR3 is TGTGCCAGCAGCCCCGTCACTTCGTTCGCGAACACCGGGGAGCTGTTTTTT.

The rearrangement joins TRBV7-8 to TRBJ2-7; TRBD2 is a possible D gene (5 bases). CDR3 length equals 14 residues. The germline V gene encodes CDR1 SGHVS and CDR2 FQNEAQ. V lost 6 bases, J lost 6 bases, and 18 bases lay in between. The chain's CDR3 is CASSFPGKSREQYF. DNA of the CDR3: TGTGCCAGCAGTTTCCCCGGGAAATCCCGCGAGCAGTACTTC.